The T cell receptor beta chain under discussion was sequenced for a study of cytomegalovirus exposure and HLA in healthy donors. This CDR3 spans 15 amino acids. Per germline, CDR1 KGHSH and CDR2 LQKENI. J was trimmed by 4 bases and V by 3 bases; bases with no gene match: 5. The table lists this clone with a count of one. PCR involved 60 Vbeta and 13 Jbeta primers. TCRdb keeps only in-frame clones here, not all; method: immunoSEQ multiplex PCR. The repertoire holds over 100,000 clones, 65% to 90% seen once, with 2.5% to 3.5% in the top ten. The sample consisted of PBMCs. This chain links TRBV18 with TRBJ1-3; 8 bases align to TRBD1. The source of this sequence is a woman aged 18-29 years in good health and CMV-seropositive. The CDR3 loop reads CASSPTGARGNTIYF. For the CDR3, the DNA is TGTGCCAGCTCACCGACAGGGGCAAGGGGAAACACCATATATTTT.